A selection of T cell receptor beta chains follows, all from one sample in a study of blood T cell repertoires in COVID-19. TCRdb's table, derived via immunoSEQ multiplex PCR, lists solely in-frame clones and lacks some. The profile covers around 160,000 clones, with about 83% appearing a single time and 11% to 15% taken by the ten largest. The material sequenced was peripheral blood. These TCRs come from a woman older than 75 with acute or convalescent COVID-19. CDR3s include the opening cysteine and the closing phenylalanine or tryptophan. D genes are given only for firm matches. Rows give clone size only sometimes, using once, few, many, or a class for an expanded clone.

j_call v_call cdr3_length d_call clone_size cdr3_aa cdr3_nt
TRBJ2-1 TRBV27 15 NA few CASSYYGSSYNEQFF TGTGCCAGCAGTTATTACGGGAGCTCCTACAATGAGCAGTTCTTC
TRBJ2-3 TRBV2 15 TRBD2 few CASSEVLAGTDTQYF TGTGCCAGCAGTGAGGTACTAGCGGGCACAGATACGCAGTATTTT
TRBJ2-7 TRBV18 13 NA NA CASSAASSYEQYF TGTGCCAGCTCAGCCGCGAGCTCCTACGAGCAGTACTTC
TRBJ2-6 TRBV27 14 TRBD1 once CASSLSAGGNVLTF TGTGCCAGCAGTTTATCGGCAGGGGGAAACGTCCTGACTTTC
TRBJ1-6 TRBV5-1 15 NA NA CASSLEGVSGSPLHF TGCGCCAGCAGCCTAGAAGGGGTCAGCGGGTCACCCCTCCACTTT
TRBJ2-5 TRBV7-7 15 NA once CASSHGGRRGETQYF TGTGCTAGCAGCCACGGGGGTAGGCGCGGGGAGACCCAGTACTTC
TRBJ1-3 TRBV27 15 TRBD1 NA CASSPDRGTGNTIYF TGTGCCAGCAGCCCCGACAGGGGAACTGGAAACACCATATATTTT
TRBJ1-1 TRBV19 13 TRBD1 NA CASSKRQGAEAFF TGTGCCAGTAGTAAAAGACAGGGTGCTGAAGCTTTCTTT
TRBJ2-1 TRBV7-9 14 TRBD2 NA CASLKREAGNEQFF TGTGCCAGCCTCAAGCGGGAGGCGGGCAATGAGCAGTTCTTC
TRBJ2-2 TRBV29-1 15 TRBD1 NA CSVVGDRVNTGELFF TGCAGCGTTGTGGGAGACAGGGTGAACACCGGGGAGCTGTTTTTT
TRBJ1-4 TRBV15 14 NA NA CATSRETRNEKLFF TGTGCCACCAGCAGAGAGACGAGGAATGAAAAACTGTTTTTT
TRBJ2-5 TRBV7-9 16 NA NA CAGSLDGGGTEETQYF TGTGCCGGCAGCTTAGACGGGGGCGGGACAGAAGAGACCCAGTACTTC
TRBJ2-1 TRBV7-2 15 NA few CASSSRQENRNEQFF TGTGCCAGCAGCTCAAGACAGGAAAATCGGAATGAGCAGTTCTTC
TRBJ1-2 TRBV28 13 NA NA CASSLRDTYGYTF TGTGCCAGCAGTTTAAGGGACACCTATGGCTACACCTTC
TRBJ2-1 TRBV6-5 14 TRBD1 NA CASRMDRAYNEQFF TGTGCCAGCAGGATGGACAGGGCCTACAATGAGCAGTTCTTC
TRBJ1-1 TRBV19 16 TRBD1 NA CASSISFGQGGSEAFF TGTGCCAGTAGTATTTCTTTTGGACAGGGGGGATCTGAAGCTTTCTTT
TRBJ1-1 TRBV5-6 16 TRBD1 NA CASSLPGQGEGTEAFF TGTGCCAGCAGCTTACCGGGACAGGGAGAGGGCACTGAAGCTTTCTTT
TRBJ1-2 TRBV5-5 16 TRBD1 few CASSSLPTATGGGYTF TGTGCCAGCAGCTCCCTGCCGACCGCGACAGGGGGTGGCTACACCTTC
TRBJ2-2 TRBV5-5 14 NA few CASCRDTNTGELFF TGTGCCAGTTGTAGGGACACGAACACCGGGGAGCTGTTTTTT
TRBJ2-7 TRBV5-5 15 NA NA CASSLVADSSYEQYF TGTGCCAGCAGCTTGGTGGCGGACTCTTCCTACGAGCAGTACTTC
TRBJ2-1 TRBV6-5 16 NA few CASSYTLIGRGYEQFF TGTGCCAGCAGTTATACCCTTATCGGGAGAGGATATGAGCAGTTCTTC
TRBJ2-3 TRBV19 16 NA once CASADKSATYTDTQYF TGTGCCAGTGCAGACAAGTCGGCTACCTACACAGATACGCAGTATTTT
TRBJ1-5 TRBV6-1 14 NA NA CASSEGRGNQPQHF TGTGCCAGCAGTGAGGGCAGGGGTAATCAGCCCCAGCATTTT
TRBJ1-2 TRBV30 12 NA NA CAWRGNAYGYTF TGTGCCTGGCGGGGGAACGCTTATGGCTACACCTTC
TRBJ1-1 TRBV7-8 14 NA NA CASSRRDLNTEAFF TGTGCCAGCAGCCGCAGGGATCTGAACACTGAAGCTTTCTTT
TRBJ2-1 TRBV4-1 16 TRBD2 NA CASSQEGTSQYNEQFF TGCGCCAGCAGCCAAGAAGGGACTAGCCAATACAATGAGCAGTTCTTC
TRBJ1-4 TRBV18 14 NA NA CASSPRNGNEKLFF TGTGCCAGCTCACCTCGGAACGGGAATGAAAAACTGTTTTTT
TRBJ1-3 TRBV5-1 16 NA NA CASSLGRDTSGNTIYF TGCGCCAGCAGCTTGGGACGGGACACCTCTGGAAACACCATATATTTT
TRBJ2-3 TRBV5-1 14 NA NA CASSLGALTDTQYF TGCGCCAGCTCGTTAGGAGCCCTCACAGATACGCAGTATTTT
TRBJ1-2 TRBV6-5 13 TRBD1 NA CASSYSRTGGYTF TGTGCCAGCAGTTACTCACGGACAGGAGGTTACACCTTC
TRBJ1-1 TRBV11-2 14 NA NA CASSLEGDIRAAFF TGTGCCAGCAGCTTAGAGGGGGACATAAGGGCCGCTTTCTTT
TRBJ1-1 TRBV19 16 TRBD1 NA CASRGLPGQGDTEAFF TGTGCCAGTAGGGGATTACCGGGACAGGGAGACACTGAAGCTTTCTTT
TRBJ2-3 TRBV18 15 TRBD1 NA CASSLQGASTDTQYF TGTGCCAGCTCATTACAGGGGGCGAGCACAGATACGCAGTATTTT
TRBJ2-5 TRBV28 14 TRBD2 NA CASTRLAAQETQYF TGTGCCAGCACACGACTAGCGGCCCAAGAGACCCAGTACTTC
TRBJ2-3 TRBV21-1 16 NA NA CASSQSREGPPDTQYF TGTGCCAGCAGCCAAAGCCGGGAGGGCCCTCCAGATACGCAGTATTTT
TRBJ2-3 TRBV28 16 TRBD2 NA CASSSLAGGGTDTQYF TGTGCCAGCAGTTCGCTGGCGGGAGGGGGCACAGATACGCAGTATTTT
TRBJ2-7 TRBV9 13 NA NA CASSATGAYAQYF TGTGCCAGCAGCGCTACAGGCGCCTACGCGCAGTACTTC
TRBJ1-3 TRBV7-2 12 NA many CASSPSGATIYF TGTGCCAGCAGCCCGTCAGGGGCCACCATATATTTT
TRBJ2-7 TRBV3-1/TRBV3-2 14 NA NA CASSQDGRVYEQYF TGTGCCAGCAGCCAAGACGGCAGGGTCTACGAGCAGTACTTC
TRBJ1-1 TRBV19 14 NA once CASSTETGNTEAFF TGTGCCAGTAGTACAGAGACAGGGAACACTGAAGCTTTCTTT
TRBJ1-2 TRBV3-1/TRBV3-2 13 TRBD1 NA CASSAFSGGGYTF TGTGCCAGCAGCGCTTTTTCAGGGGGAGGCTACACCTTC
TRBJ2-7 TRBV2 13 NA NA CASNPGGRFEQYF TGTGCCAGCAATCCTGGTGGGAGGTTCGAGCAGTACTTC
TRBJ2-3 TRBV4-2 13 NA NA CASSRGSTDTQYF TGTGCCAGCAGCAGGGGGAGCACAGATACGCAGTATTTT